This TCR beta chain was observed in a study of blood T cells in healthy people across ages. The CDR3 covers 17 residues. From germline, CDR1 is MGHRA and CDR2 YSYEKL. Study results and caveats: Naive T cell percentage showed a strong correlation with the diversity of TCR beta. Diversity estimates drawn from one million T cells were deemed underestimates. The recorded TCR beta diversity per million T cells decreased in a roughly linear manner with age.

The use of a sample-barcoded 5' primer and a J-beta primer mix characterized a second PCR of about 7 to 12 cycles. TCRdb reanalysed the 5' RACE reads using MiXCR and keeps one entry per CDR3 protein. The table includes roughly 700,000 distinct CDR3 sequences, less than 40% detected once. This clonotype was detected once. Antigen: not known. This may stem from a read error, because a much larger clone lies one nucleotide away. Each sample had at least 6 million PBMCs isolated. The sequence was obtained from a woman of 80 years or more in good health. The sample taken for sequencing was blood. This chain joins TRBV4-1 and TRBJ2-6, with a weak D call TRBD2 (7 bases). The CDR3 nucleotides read TGCGCCAGCAGCCAAGTTGGGGGGGCTCATGGGACCAACGTCCTGACTTTC. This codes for CASSQVGGAHGTNVLTF.